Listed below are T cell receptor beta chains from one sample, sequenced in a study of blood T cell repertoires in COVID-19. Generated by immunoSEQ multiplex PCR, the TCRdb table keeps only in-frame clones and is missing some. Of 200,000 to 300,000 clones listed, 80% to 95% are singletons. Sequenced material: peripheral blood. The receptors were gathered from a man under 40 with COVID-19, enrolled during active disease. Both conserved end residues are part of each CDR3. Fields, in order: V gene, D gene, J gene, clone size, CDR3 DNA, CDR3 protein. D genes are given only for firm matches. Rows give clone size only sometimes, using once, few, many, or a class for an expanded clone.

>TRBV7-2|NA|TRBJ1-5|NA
TGTGCCAGCAGCTTTTGGGGGCAGAGCAATCAGCCCCAGCATTTT
CASSFWGQSNQPQHF
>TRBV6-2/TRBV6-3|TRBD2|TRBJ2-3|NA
TGTGCCAGCAGTTACTCGACGGCCGGGACTAGCGGGGGGGCAGGCACAGATACGCAGTATTTT
CASSYSTAGTSGGAGTDTQYF
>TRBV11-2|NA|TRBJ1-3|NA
TGTGCCAGCAGCTCCCTAAGGGGGGGGTCTGGAAACACCATATATTTT
CASSSLRGGSGNTIYF
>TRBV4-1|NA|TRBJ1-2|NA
TGCGCCAGCAGCCAAGTCGGGGGGGGGCGTAACTATGGCTACACCTTC
CASSQVGGGRNYGYTF
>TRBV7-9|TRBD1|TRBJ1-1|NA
TGTGCCAGCAGCCAAGGAAAAGGGGGCCCGAACACTGAAGCTTTCTTT
CASSQGKGGPNTEAFF
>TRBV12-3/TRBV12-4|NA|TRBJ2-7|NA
TGTGCCAGCAGTTTAGGTGGCGGGGAGCAGTACTTC
CASSLGGGEQYF
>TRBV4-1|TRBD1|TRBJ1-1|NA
TGCGCCAGCAGCCATCCCCGGGACAGGAGTGATATGAACACTGAAGCTTTCTTT
CASSHPRDRSDMNTEAFF
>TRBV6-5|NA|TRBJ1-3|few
TGTGCCAGCACCTCTCCCCTATCCTCTGGAAACACCATATATTTT
CASTSPLSSGNTIYF
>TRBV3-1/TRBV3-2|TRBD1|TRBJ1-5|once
TGTGCCAGCAGCCCCTTTTCCCCGGTGACAGGGGGACCCGTGAGCAATCAGCCCCAGCATTTT
CASSPFSPVTGGPVSNQPQHF
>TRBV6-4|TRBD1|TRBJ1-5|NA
TGTGCCAGCAGTGACTCCGACAGGGAAGTACAGCGTCGCAGTCAGCCCCAGCATTTT
CASSDSDREVQRRSQPQHF
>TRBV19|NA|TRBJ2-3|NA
TGTGCCAGTAGTATACCTAGCGGCACAGATACGCAGTATTTT
CASSIPSGTDTQYF
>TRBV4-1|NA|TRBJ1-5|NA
TGCGCCAGCAGCCAAGATCAGGGCCTGGGTCAGCCCCAGCATTTT
CASSQDQGLGQPQHF
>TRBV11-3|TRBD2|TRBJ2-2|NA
TGTGCCAGCAGCCACGCGGGGACTAGTTCCACCGGGGAGCTGTTTTTT
CASSHAGTSSTGELFF
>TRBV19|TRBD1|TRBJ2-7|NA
TGTGCCAGTAGTATCTCCGGGACAGGGTACTCCTACGAGCAGTACTTC
CASSISGTGYSYEQYF
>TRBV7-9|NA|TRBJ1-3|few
TGTGCCAGCAGCTCCATGGGCAGCTCTGGAAACACCATATATTTT
CASSSMGSSGNTIYF
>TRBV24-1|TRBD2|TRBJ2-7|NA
TGTGCCACCAGTGATTTAGCGGGGGGGCCTCCAGAGCAGTACTTC
CATSDLAGGPPEQYF
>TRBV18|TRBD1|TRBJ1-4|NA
TGTGCCAGCTCACCTACCGCCGGACAGGGGGTTAATATCGGGACTAATGAAAAACTGTTTTTT
CASSPTAGQGVNIGTNEKLFF
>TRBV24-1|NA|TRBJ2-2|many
TGTGCCACCAGTGAACACACCAACACCGGGGAGCTGTTTTTT
CATSEHTNTGELFF
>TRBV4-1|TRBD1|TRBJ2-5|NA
TGCGCCAGCAGCCGAGGGACAGGGAGAAGGGGGCAAGAGACCCAGTACTTC
CASSRGTGRRGQETQYF
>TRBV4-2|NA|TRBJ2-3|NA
TGTGCCAGCAGCCAAGAACTAATGAGCACAGATACGCAGTATTTT
CASSQELMSTDTQYF
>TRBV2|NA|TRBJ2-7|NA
TGTGCCAGCAGTGATTCCCGCCGACAGGCCATCTCCTACGAGCAGTACTTC
CASSDSRRQAISYEQYF
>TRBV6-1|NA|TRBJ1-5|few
TGTGCCAGCAGTGAGTCCCTAGAACGGGGGCAGCCCCAGCATTTT
CASSESLERGQPQHF
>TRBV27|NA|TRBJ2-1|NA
TGTGCCAGCAGTTTACTCCCCGGAGATGAGCAGTTCTTC
CASSLLPGDEQFF
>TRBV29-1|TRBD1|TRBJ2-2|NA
TGCAGCGCCCACAGGGGGCGGAACACCGGGGAGCTGTTTTTT
CSAHRGRNTGELFF
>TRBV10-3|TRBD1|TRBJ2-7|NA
TGTGCCATCAGTGGCGACCCCGGGACAGGGGCCGCCTACGAGCAGTACTTC
CAISGDPGTGAAYEQYF
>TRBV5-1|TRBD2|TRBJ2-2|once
TGCGCCAGCAGCTTGGTTCTAGCGGACACCGGGGAGCTGTTTTTT
CASSLVLADTGELFF
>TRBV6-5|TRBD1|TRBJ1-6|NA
TGTGCCAGCAGTACGGACAGGGGGGGAGGCTCACCCCTCCACTTT
CASSTDRGGGSPLHF
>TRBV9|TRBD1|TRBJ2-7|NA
TGTGCCAGCAGCCCCCGGACAGGGTCTTTCGAGCAGTACTTC
CASSPRTGSFEQYF
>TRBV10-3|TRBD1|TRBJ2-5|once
TGTGCCATCAGGAAACAGGGGTCGGAGACCCAGTACTTC
CAIRKQGSETQYF
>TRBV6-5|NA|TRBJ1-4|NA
TGTGCCAGCAGTTACTCGAATCAGGGCCTGTTCCTGTTTTTT
CASSYSNQGLFLFF
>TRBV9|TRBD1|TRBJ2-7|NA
TGTGCCAGCAGCGTAGAGGCCGGGACAGGCTACGAGCAGTACTTC
CASSVEAGTGYEQYF
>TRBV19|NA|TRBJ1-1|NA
TGTGCCAGTACCCGCCAAGCGGAGAACACTGAAGCTTTCTTT
CASTRQAENTEAFF
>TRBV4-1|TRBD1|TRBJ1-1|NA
TGCGCCAGCAGCCAGGGACAGATGAACACTGAAGCTTTCTTT
CASSQGQMNTEAFF
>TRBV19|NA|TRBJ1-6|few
TGTGCCAGTAGTATCAGACGTGCGGGGCGGCGAACTAATTCACCCCTCCACTTT
CASSIRRAGRRTNSPLHF
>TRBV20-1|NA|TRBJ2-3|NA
TGCAGTGCTAACGGTGGTCGTACTCAGTATTTT
CSANGGRTQYF
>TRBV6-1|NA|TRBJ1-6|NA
TGTGCCAGCAGTGACCCGGGACACCTCCACTTT
CASSDPGHLHF
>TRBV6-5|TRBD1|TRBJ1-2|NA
TGTGCCAGCAGTTACGTTTCCGGGACAGGGGACTATGGCTACACCTTC
CASSYVSGTGDYGYTF
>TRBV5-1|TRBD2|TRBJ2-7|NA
TGCGCCAGCAGCTCAAATGGGCGGGGGGCTACCTACGAGCAGTACTTC
CASSSNGRGATYEQYF
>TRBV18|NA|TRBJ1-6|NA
TGTGCCAGCTCACCAACCAGGGATAATTCACCCCTCCACTTT
CASSPTRDNSPLHF
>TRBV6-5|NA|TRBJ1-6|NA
TGTGCCAGCAGTTACGTGGGGGGGCCGGGGAATTCACCCCTCCACTTT
CASSYVGGPGNSPLHF
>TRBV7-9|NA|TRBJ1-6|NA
TGTGCCAGCAGCTTAGTGTGGGAAGGGGCAGGGAATTCACCCCTCCACTTT
CASSLVWEGAGNSPLHF
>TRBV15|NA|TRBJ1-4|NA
TGTGCCACCAGCAGAGATATGAATACAGGATTCCCCCCATATGAAAAACTGTTTTTT
CATSRDMNTGFPPYEKLFF
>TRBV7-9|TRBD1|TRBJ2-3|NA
TGTGCCAGCAGCTTGAACCCAGGGGGCCGATTCACAGATACGCAGTATTTT
CASSLNPGGRFTDTQYF
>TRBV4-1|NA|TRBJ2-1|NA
TGCGCCAGCAGCCAACACATCCATAACAATGAGCAGTTCTTC
CASSQHIHNNEQFF
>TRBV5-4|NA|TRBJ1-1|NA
TGTGCCAGCAGCACACAGACAACTAACACTGAAGCTTTCTTT
CASSTQTTNTEAFF
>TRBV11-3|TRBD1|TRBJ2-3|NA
TGTGCCAGCAGCACGAGGGGGCTCGGTGGAGATACGCAGTATTTT
CASSTRGLGGDTQYF
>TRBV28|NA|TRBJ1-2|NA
TGTGCCAGCAGTTCCAGGCCCTATGGCTACACCTTC
CASSSRPYGYTF
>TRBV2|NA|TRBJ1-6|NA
TGTGCCAGCAGGATCAGGGGTGAGAATTCACCCCTCCACTTT
CASRIRGENSPLHF